This passage covers 9 T cell receptor beta chains from one sample sequenced in a study of T cells after yellow fever vaccination. TCRdb itself ran the 5' RACE reads through MiXCR, one entry per CDR3 protein. The table has a few hundred thousand distinct CDR3 sequences, approximately 6.8% seen once. The specimen comprised CD4+ T cells sorted from PBMCs, sampled on the day of the yellow fever booster vaccination. These receptors were taken from a man under 40 who received the YFV17D yellow fever vaccine.

This clonotype was counted between two and nine times. J is TRBJ2-5 and V is TRBV6-5, with 8 nucleotides matching TRBD2. The V gene's germline CDR1 is MNHEY and CDR2 SVGAGI. The CDR3 spans 15 residues. V shed 4 bases, J shed 1 base, and the junction held 5 bases outside the gene matches. For the CDR3, the DNA is TGTGCCAGCAGTTCCGGGGGGGGCGGCCAAGAGACCCAGTACTTC. This translates into CASSSGGGGQETQYF.

In its sample, this clonotype was seen many times. The gene calls are TRBV28 and TRBJ2-1, with 12 nucleotides matching TRBD2. Germline assignment: CDR1 MDHEN and CDR2 SYDVKM. This CDR3 comprises 19 residues. V gave up 9 bases and J gave up 2 bases; unmatched junction bases: 17. The CDR3 DNA reads as TGTGCCAGTCTAACCCGATCTAGCGGGAGGGCCTTTACCTACAATGAGCAGTTCTTC. It translates to CASLTRSSGRAFTYNEQFF.

This clonotype was picked up a small number of times. This sequence joins TRBV6-5 and TRBJ2-5; a weak D match, TRBD2 (6 bases). Germline lookup yields CDR1 MNHEY and CDR2 SVGAGI. V shed 0 bases and J shed 7 bases, with 12 bases lying between them. There are 14 residues in the CDR3. The CDR3 loop is CASSYSGRRGTQYF. The CDR3 bases are TGTGCCAGCAGTTACTCGGGCCGGCGGGGGACCCAGTACTTC.

The chain couples TRBV10-3 to TRBJ1-1, with D unresolved. The CDR3 is 13 residues long. CDR1 and CDR2 from the germline V gene are ENHRY and SYGVKD. V was trimmed by 8 bases and J by 14 bases, leaving 24 bases between them. DNA for the CDR3: TGTGCCATCCGAGATCGGGCATCTGGGCCCGACTTCTTT. This translates into CAIRDRASGPDFF.

The table lists this clonotype with a few counts. The chain joins TRBV27 to TRBJ1-2, with unresolved D. With 4 bases removed from V and 4 bases from J, the gap between germline ends came to 13 bases. Germline V CDR1 and CDR2: MNHEY, SMNVEV (reference sequence). This CDR3 comprises 14 residues. Written as DNA, the CDR3 is TGTGCCAGCAGTTCCGCCGGACTGCTCTATGGCTACACCTTC. Translation: CASSSAGLLYGYTF.

The sample holds many counts of this clonotype. The chain carries TRBV29-1 and TRBJ2-5; a possible D gene is TRBD2 (6 bases). Germline CDR1 reads SQVTM; CDR2 reads ANQGSEA. This CDR3 is 12 amino acids long. Deletions cut 4 bases from V and 2 bases from J, with 8 bases between. For the CDR3, the DNA is TGCAGCGTTGTGGGACTGCAAGAGACCCAGTACTTC. It specifies CSVVGLQETQYF. The full variable domain, with the rest looked up from reference TRBV29-1 and TRBJ2-5, is SAVISQKPSRDICQRGTSLTIQCQVDSQVTMMFWYRQQPGQSLTLIATANQGSEATYESGFVIDKFPISRPNLTFSTLTVSNMSPEDSSIYLCSVVGLQETQYFGPGTRLLVL.

The rearrangement links TRBV29-1 to TRBJ2-5; D remains unclear. V shed 3 bases and J shed 1 base, with 12 bases lying between them. Germline V gene lookup returns CDR1 SQVTM and CDR2 ANQGSEA. This CDR3 region has 14 residues. CDR3 amino acids: CSVDGQKFQETQYF. As DNA, the CDR3 is TGCAGCGTTGATGGCCAGAAGTTCCAAGAGACCCAGTACTTC.

There are a few counts of this clonotype. This chain links TRBV7-9 with TRBJ1-5; TRBD1 agrees at 7 bases. This CDR3 region has 15 residues. The germline CDR1 and CDR2 sequences are SEHNR and FQNEAQ (reference sequence). V dropped 4 bases and J dropped 0; count of bases not matched to a gene: 3. The CDR3 here is CASSSTGNSNQPQHF. The CDR3 DNA sequence: TGTGCCAGCAGCTCGACAGGGAATAGCAATCAGCCCCAGCATTTT.

This clonotype was counted only a few times. This chain connects TRBV4-2 to TRBJ2-7; 9 bases line up with TRBD1. The germline CDR1 and CDR2 sequences are LGHNA and YNFKEQ. There are 16 residues in the CDR3. V dropped 2 bases and J dropped 6; count of bases not matched to a gene: 11. DNA for the CDR3: TGTGCCAGCAGCCAAAAAAAACTGGGACAGGGAACCGAGCAGTACTTC. Protein product: CASSQKKLGQGTEQYF.